Listed below are T cell receptor beta chains from one sample, sequenced in a study of tumor-infiltrating lymphocytes in primary liver carcinoma. TCRdb passed the multiplex PCR reads through MiXCR, listing each CDR3 protein once. The sample lists around 330,000 distinct CDR3 sequences, 55% to 65% occurring once. The sample consisted of peripheral blood. These receptors were taken from a man aged 35-49 years with primary liver carcinoma and hepatitis B virus infection. Both conserved end residues are part of each CDR3. The order of the fields is V gene, D gene, J gene, clone size, CDR3 DNA, CDR3 protein. The D gene is left open where the match is weak. Rows may omit the clone size; those that give it use once, few, many or a size class.

v_gene: TRBV11-1; d_gene: TRBD1; j_gene: TRBJ2-7; abundance: -; CDR3nt: TGTGCCAGCAACGCCGGCACAGGGGGGGAGCAGTACTTC; CDR3aa: CASNAGTGGEQYF
v_gene: TRBV11-3; d_gene: -; j_gene: TRBJ1-5; abundance: -; CDR3nt: TGTGCCAGCAGCTTAACGGGGTATAAGCGCCAGCATTTT; CDR3aa: CASSLTGYKRQHF
v_gene: TRBV7-3; d_gene: -; j_gene: TRBJ2-2; abundance: -; CDR3nt: TGTGCCAGCAGCTTTGGGCTAGCCCGCGGGGAGCTGTTTTTT; CDR3aa: CASSFGLARGELFF
v_gene: TRBV11-2; d_gene: TRBD2; j_gene: TRBJ2-7; abundance: few; CDR3nt: TGTGCTAGCAGCTCAAGTACTAGCGGGCGCTCCTACGAGCAGTACTTC; CDR3aa: CASSSSTSGRSYEQYF
v_gene: TRBV28; d_gene: TRBD1; j_gene: TRBJ2-7; abundance: many; CDR3nt: TGTGCCAGCAGCTCTCCGGGACAGCCTTACGAGCAGTACTTC; CDR3aa: CASSSPGQPYEQYF
v_gene: TRBV21-1; d_gene: -; j_gene: TRBJ2-5; abundance: few; CDR3nt: TGTGCCAGCGGTGGGACAGGGCGAGAGACCCAGTACTTC; CDR3aa: CASGGTGRETQYF
v_gene: TRBV11-1; d_gene: -; j_gene: TRBJ2-2; abundance: -; CDR3nt: TGTGCGGGCCGCGAGACGGGATGGAACACCGGGGAGCTGTTTTTT; CDR3aa: CAGRETGWNTGELFF
v_gene: TRBV5-5; d_gene: TRBD2; j_gene: TRBJ2-7; abundance: -; CDR3nt: TGTGTCAGCAGCTTGGTTATGGGAGCGGGAGTATGGGAGCAGTACTTC; CDR3aa: CVSSLVMGAGVWEQYF
v_gene: TRBV10-1; d_gene: -; j_gene: TRBJ2-2; abundance: -; CDR3nt: TGCGCCGGCAGTGATGTTGACCTAGTGGGGAACACCGGGGAGCTGTTTTTT; CDR3aa: CAGSDVDLVGNTGELFF
v_gene: TRBV6-5; d_gene: TRBD2; j_gene: TRBJ2-1; abundance: -; CDR3nt: TGTGTCAGCAGACCCGGGACTAGCGAATACAATGAGCAGTTCTTC; CDR3aa: CVSRPGTSEYNEQFF
v_gene: TRBV29-1; d_gene: -; j_gene: TRBJ1-1; abundance: -; CDR3nt: TGCAGCGTCCAGCGCCGTGGGTGGAACACTGAAGCTTTCTTT; CDR3aa: CSVQRRGWNTEAFF
v_gene: TRBV7-9; d_gene: -; j_gene: TRBJ2-7; abundance: few; CDR3nt: TGTGCCAGCGAGCAGGGGGGTTTAACCTACGAGCAGTACTTC; CDR3aa: CASEQGGLTYEQYF
v_gene: TRBV6-1; d_gene: -; j_gene: TRBJ2-1; abundance: many; CDR3nt: TGTGCCAGCAGTGAACCCCCTACTAGCCAAAGCTCCTACAATGAGCAGTTCTTC; CDR3aa: CASSEPPTSQSSYNEQFF
v_gene: TRBV29-1; d_gene: -; j_gene: TRBJ1-1; abundance: many; CDR3nt: TGCAGCGTCCAGGGGATCCCGAACACTGAAGCTTTCTTT; CDR3aa: CSVQGIPNTEAFF
v_gene: TRBV7-2; d_gene: -; j_gene: TRBJ1-3; abundance: -; CDR3nt: TGTGCCAGCAGCTTACCGGGGGTGGGAGACACCATATATTTT; CDR3aa: CASSLPGVGDTIYF
v_gene: TRBV29-1; d_gene: TRBD1; j_gene: TRBJ2-1; abundance: -; CDR3nt: TGCAACTTTGTAAGGACAGGGTGGAATGAGCAGTTCTTC; CDR3aa: CNFVRTGWNEQFF
v_gene: TRBV29-1; d_gene: -; j_gene: TRBJ2-1; abundance: -; CDR3nt: TGCAGCGCAGCCGGGACGTCCTATAATGGGCAGTTCTTC; CDR3aa: CSAAGTSYNGQFF
v_gene: TRBV6-6; d_gene: TRBD1; j_gene: TRBJ1-1; abundance: -; CDR3nt: TGTGCCAGCAGCTCCTCCCCGGGACAGGGTGGGCGGACTGAAGCTTTCTTT; CDR3aa: CASSSSPGQGGRTEAFF
v_gene: TRBV10-3; d_gene: -; j_gene: TRBJ2-1; abundance: many; CDR3nt: TGTGCCATCAGTGAGGGGGGGAGCGTGCAGTTCTTC; CDR3aa: CAISEGGSVQFF
v_gene: TRBV5-4; d_gene: -; j_gene: TRBJ2-1; abundance: few; CDR3nt: TGTGCCAGCAGCCTCGACAGGTACAATGAGCAGTTCTTC; CDR3aa: CASSLDRYNEQFF
v_gene: TRBV12-3/TRBV12-4; d_gene: TRBD1; j_gene: TRBJ1-5; abundance: many; CDR3nt: TGTGCCAGCAGTGATCAGGGGGGACAGCCCCAGCATTTT; CDR3aa: CASSDQGGQPQHF
v_gene: TRBV5-1; d_gene: TRBD2; j_gene: TRBJ2-7; abundance: -; CDR3nt: TGCGCCAGCAGCTCCTTTAGCGGGAACGAGCAGTACTTC; CDR3aa: CASSSFSGNEQYF
v_gene: TRBV11-1; d_gene: -; j_gene: TRBJ2-1; abundance: -; CDR3nt: TGTGCCATCTCTGACGGCTTTTTGAGGGATGAGCAGTCCTTC; CDR3aa: CAISDGFLRDEQSF
v_gene: TRBV4-3; d_gene: TRBD2; j_gene: TRBJ2-2; abundance: -; CDR3nt: TGCGCCAGCAGCCAAGATCAGCTAGTGGGAGGGCCGACTTCCGGGGAGCTGTTTTTT; CDR3aa: CASSQDQLVGGPTSGELFF
v_gene: TRBV5-1; d_gene: -; j_gene: TRBJ2-2; abundance: -; CDR3nt: TGCGCCAGCAGCCCGACGACAGGCCAGACCGGGGAGCTGTTTTTT; CDR3aa: CASSPTTGQTGELFF
v_gene: TRBV10-3; d_gene: TRBD1; j_gene: TRBJ1-1; abundance: -; CDR3nt: TGTCCTACCCGACAGGGAAGGGCTGAAGCTTTCTTT; CDR3aa: CPTRQGRAEAFF
v_gene: TRBV28; d_gene: -; j_gene: TRBJ2-7; abundance: -; CDR3nt: TGTGCCGTTCGAACAGACTACGAGCAGTACTTC; CDR3aa: CAVRTDYEQYF
v_gene: TRBV5-1; d_gene: TRBD2; j_gene: TRBJ2-7; abundance: -; CDR3nt: TGCGCCAGCGGTGAGGGGCCGGGACTAGCCTACGAGCAGTACTTC; CDR3aa: CASGEGPGLAYEQYF
v_gene: TRBV12-5; d_gene: TRBD1; j_gene: TRBJ2-6; abundance: -; CDR3nt: TGTGCTAGTGGCCTCGACACAGGGGGAGTAACCTCTGGGGTCAACGTCCTGACTTTC; CDR3aa: CASGLDTGGVTSGVNVLTF
v_gene: TRBV7-9; d_gene: TRBD2; j_gene: TRBJ2-3; abundance: -; CDR3nt: TGTGCCAGCAGCTTTCGACCGGGACTAGCGGGAGAAGATACGCAGTATTTT; CDR3aa: CASSFRPGLAGEDTQYF
v_gene: TRBV5-1; d_gene: TRBD1; j_gene: TRBJ2-7; abundance: once; CDR3nt: TGCGCCAGCAGCTCTAGGACAGGCGCTTCCTACGAGCAGTACTTC; CDR3aa: CASSSRTGASYEQYF
v_gene: TRBV6-2/TRBV6-3; d_gene: -; j_gene: TRBJ1-5; abundance: -; CDR3nt: TGTTCCAGCACCCTTACCTCCTCCGAATCGGGTCAGCCCCAGCATTTT; CDR3aa: CSSTLTSSESGQPQHF
v_gene: TRBV4-2; d_gene: -; j_gene: TRBJ2-7; abundance: -; CDR3nt: TGTGCCAGCAGCCAAGAGCAGAGGGACTCCTACGAGCAGTATTTC; CDR3aa: CASSQEQRDSYEQYF
v_gene: TRBV5-4; d_gene: -; j_gene: TRBJ2-1; abundance: -; CDR3nt: TGTGCCAGCAGTTTTTTGGGGGGAAACAATGAGAAGTTCTTC; CDR3aa: CASSFLGGNNEKFF
v_gene: TRBV6-6; d_gene: TRBD1; j_gene: TRBJ2-7; abundance: many; CDR3nt: TGTGCCAGCAGGACAGGGGGGGGGGTGTCCTACGAGCAGTACTTC; CDR3aa: CASRTGGGVSYEQYF
v_gene: TRBV6-6; d_gene: -; j_gene: TRBJ2-7; abundance: -; CDR3nt: TGTGCCACCAGTTCTCCCTCTCGAGGCCCCCTCAGATTGGAGCAGTACTTC; CDR3aa: CATSSPSRGPLRLEQYF
v_gene: TRBV4-2; d_gene: -; j_gene: TRBJ2-5; abundance: -; CDR3nt: TGTGCCAGCAGCCAAGGACCGGGGGTGGAGACCCAGTACTTC; CDR3aa: CASSQGPGVETQYF
v_gene: TRBV6-5; d_gene: TRBD1; j_gene: TRBJ2-7; abundance: many; CDR3nt: TGTGCCAGCAGTTCAGGGACAGGGGGCAATCCCGAGCAGTACTTC; CDR3aa: CASSSGTGGNPEQYF
v_gene: TRBV6-6; d_gene: -; j_gene: TRBJ2-5; abundance: -; CDR3nt: TGTGCCAGTAGTTACTTCCAAGAGACCCAGTACTTC; CDR3aa: CASSYFQETQYF
v_gene: TRBV5-1; d_gene: -; j_gene: TRBJ2-5; abundance: many; CDR3nt: TGCGCCAGCAGCCCCTTACCCGACCAAGAGACCCAGTACTTC; CDR3aa: CASSPLPDQETQYF
v_gene: TRBV5-5; d_gene: TRBD2; j_gene: TRBJ2-5; abundance: -; CDR3nt: TGTGCCAGCAGCTTAGGCGCGGGGGCGGGGGGCCAAGAGACCCAGTACTTC; CDR3aa: CASSLGAGAGGQETQYF
v_gene: TRBV6-1; d_gene: -; j_gene: TRBJ1-1; abundance: few; CDR3nt: TGTGCCACCCAACAACCGGGACCTAAGTCGGCTTTCTTT; CDR3aa: CATQQPGPKSAFF
v_gene: TRBV28; d_gene: TRBD1; j_gene: TRBJ1-2; abundance: -; CDR3nt: TGTGCCAGCAGACGTGGGACAGGGGGCTCCTATGGCTACACCTTC; CDR3aa: CASRRGTGGSYGYTF
v_gene: TRBV5-5; d_gene: -; j_gene: TRBJ2-7; abundance: -; CDR3nt: TGTGCCAACGGCACAATCTTCATCAGGTGCGGGGACGAGCAGTACTTC; CDR3aa: CANGTIFIRCGDEQYF
v_gene: TRBV28; d_gene: -; j_gene: TRBJ2-1; abundance: -; CDR3nt: TGTGCCAGCGGCTTCCGGACGTACAATGAGCAGTTCTTC; CDR3aa: CASGFRTYNEQFF
v_gene: TRBV28; d_gene: -; j_gene: TRBJ2-2; abundance: -; CDR3nt: TGTGCCAGCTGTTTATTCGGCGGGGAGTTGTTTTTT; CDR3aa: CASCLFGGELFF
v_gene: TRBV5-6; d_gene: TRBD2; j_gene: TRBJ2-7; abundance: few; CDR3nt: TGTGCCAGCAGCTCGCTAGCGGGAGTCGACGAGCAGTACTTC; CDR3aa: CASSSLAGVDEQYF
v_gene: TRBV4-2; d_gene: TRBD2; j_gene: TRBJ2-7; abundance: many; CDR3nt: TGTGCCAGCAGCCAAGCTAGCGGTACCTACGAGCAGTACTTC; CDR3aa: CASSQASGTYEQYF
v_gene: TRBV7-8; d_gene: -; j_gene: TRBJ2-3; abundance: many; CDR3nt: TGTGCCAGCTGGCCGACAGCTTTTACCACAGATACGCAGTATTTT; CDR3aa: CASWPTAFTTDTQYF
v_gene: TRBV6-2/TRBV6-3; d_gene: -; j_gene: TRBJ2-7; abundance: -; CDR3nt: TGTGCCAGCACTTTGGGTTTGGTGCAGCAGTCCTACGAGCAGTACTTC; CDR3aa: CASTLGLVQQSYEQYF